These 24 T cell receptor beta chains were sequenced from one sample in a study of blood T cell repertoires in COVID-19. Assay used: immunoSEQ multiplex PCR; TCRdb lists only in-frame clones, some missing. The sample yields roughly 200,000 clones, approximately 85% seen once. The sequenced material came from peripheral blood. The receptors here all came from a human donor with active or convalescent COVID-19. The donor label of this sample is uncertain.

CDR3 coding DNA: TGTGCCAGCAGCCGGAGGACAGTGAACACTGAAGCTTTCTTT. Amino acids: CASSRRTVNTEAFF. The chain is built from TRBV2 and TRBJ1-1; maybe TRBD1 (6 bases). Germline V gene sequence: CDR1 SNHLY, CDR2 FYNNEI. The CDR3 length is 14 residues. Trimming shortened V by 6 bases and J by 0 bases, and 11 bases separated the two germline ends.

The rearrangement joins TRBV10-3 to TRBJ2-5; 12 bases fit TRBD1. Losses at the gene ends were 4 bases for V and 5 bases for J; bases not matched to a gene: 5. The CDR3 loop spans 15 amino acids. Germline CDR1 reads ENHRY; CDR2 reads SYGVKD. The chain's CDR3 is CAISGGTGGMETQYF. CDR3 nucleotides: TGTGCCATCAGTGGCGGGACAGGGGGCATGGAGACCCAGTACTTC.

The rearrangement uses TRBV11-2 and TRBJ2-1, with 8 bases that match TRBD2. The CDR3 consists of 12 residues. CDR1 SGHAT and CDR2 FQNNGV come from the germline V gene. Trimming took 5 bases from V and 11 from J; bases not matched to a gene: 5. The CDR3 region has the DNA TGTGCCAGCAGCCCCGGGGGGGCCCAGCAGTTCTTC. It yields the protein CASSPGGAQQFF.

V usage is TRBV6-5 and J usage is TRBJ1-4, with 7 bases fitting TRBD1. This CDR3 contains 13 residues. The V segment lost 6 bases and the J segment 8 bases; nucleotides outside the gene matches: 6. Germline V CDR1 and CDR2: MNHEY, SVGAGI. The CDR3 sequence is CASSRDSREKLFF. CDR3 nucleotide sequence: TGTGCCAGCAGCCGGGACAGTCGGGAAAAACTGTTTTTT.

V and J are TRBV4-3 and TRBJ1-1; no reliable D call. V was clipped by 0 bases and J by 4 bases, with 15 bases between them. The CDR3 sequence is 16 residues long. Germline V gene data show CDR1 as LGHNA and CDR2 as YSLEER. For the CDR3, the DNA is TGCGCCAGCAGCCAAGATCGCGAAGCGGCATTCACTGAAGCTTTCTTT. This encodes CASSQDREAAFTEAFF.

The gene calls are TRBV12-5 and TRBJ2-7; maybe TRBD1 (5 bases). Trimming took off 5 bases at V and 2 bases at J, with 13 bases between the two ends. The germline gives CDR1 LGHNT, CDR2 FRNRAP. The CDR3 is made up of 14 amino acids. CDR3 sequence: CASGLRDRAYEQYF. The CDR3 coding sequence is TGTGCTAGTGGTCTCCGTGACAGAGCCTACGAGCAGTACTTC.

The chain links TRBV5-1 to TRBJ1-1; D possibly corresponds to TRBD1 (5 bases). The CDR3 spans 15 residues. Trimming took off 0 bases at V and 0 bases at J, with 9 bases between the two ends. Germline V lookup: CDR1 SGHRS, CDR2 YFSETQ. CDR3: CASSLEGAMNTEAFF. CDR3 bases: TGCGCCAGCAGCTTGGAAGGGGCCATGAACACTGAAGCTTTCTTT.

In DNA form, the CDR3 reads TGTGCCAGTATACACGACAGGGTTCGCCCCGGGGAGCTGTTTTTT. It codes for CASIHDRVRPGELFF. The chain uses TRBV19 and TRBJ2-2, with 7 bases that match TRBD1. CDR3 length: 15 amino acids. The ends lost 7 bases at V and 6 bases at J; junction bases unmatched: 11. The V gene's germline CDR1 is LNHDA and CDR2 SQIVND (reference sequence).

The chain carries TRBV24-1 and TRBJ2-1; no firm D call. Trimming removed 4 bases from V and 0 bases from J, with 6 bases in between. CDR1 and CDR2 (germline): KGHDR, SFDVKD. CDR3 size: 14 residues. The CDR3 loop is CATSDESSYNEQFF. As DNA, the CDR3 is TGTGCCACCAGTGACGAGAGCTCCTACAATGAGCAGTTCTTC.

V usage is TRBV7-2 and J usage is TRBJ2-7, with 9 bases fitting TRBD1. Germline assignment: CDR1 SGHTA and CDR2 FQGNSA. The V and J ends lost 1 base and 4 bases, in that order; junction bases with no gene match: 5. The CDR3 runs 15 residues. CDR3 in DNA: TGTGCCAGCAGCTTAGAAGGGGACAGGGTTTACGAGCAGTACTTC. It yields the protein CASSLEGDRVYEQYF.

This rearrangement joins TRBV7-2 to TRBJ1-3, with unresolved D. CDR3 length equals 15 residues. Trimming removed 7 bases at V and 0 bases at J, with 13 bases between. Germline V lookup: CDR1 SGHTA, CDR2 FQGNSA. The CDR3 nucleotides are TGTGCCAGCACCCCAGGTGAATTCTCTGGAAACACCATATATTTT. Translating it yields CASTPGEFSGNTIYF.

The chain is built from TRBV7-2 and TRBJ2-7, with 12 bases matching TRBD2. CDR1 SGHTA and CDR2 FQGNSA come from the germline V gene. The CDR3 is 16 residues long. The J segment lost 6 bases and the V segment lost 6 bases, leaving 12 bases of the junction unmatched. In DNA, the CDR3 is TGTGCCAGCAGGGGGGGACTAGCGGGCCCCAGGGGCGAGCAGTACTTC. Translated, it gives CASRGGLAGPRGEQYF. The variable domain in full, completed from reference TRBV7-2 and TRBJ2-7, reads GAGVSQSPSNKVTEKGKDVELRCDPISGHTALYWYRQSLGQGLEFLIYFQGNSAPDKSGLPSDRFSAERTGGSVSTLTIQRTQQEDSAVYLCASRGGLAGPRGEQYFGPGTRLTVT.

This chain uses TRBV6-4 with TRBJ2-2; TRBD2 might be the D (5 bases). CDR3 length: 13 amino acids. Looked up from germline, CDR1 is MRHNA and CDR2 is SNTAGT. V was pared by 2 bases and J by 5 bases, with 6 bases between. CDR3 residues: CASSDRETGELFF. The CDR3 bases are TGTGCCAGCAGTGACAGGGAGACCGGGGAGCTGTTTTTT.

The chain couples TRBV6-5 to TRBJ2-7; TRBD2 matches 10 bases. V shed 5 bases, J shed 2 bases, and the junction held 3 bases outside the gene matches. Per germline, CDR1 MNHEY and CDR2 SVGAGI. CDR3 length: 14 amino acids. CDR3 loop: CASSLAGAPYEQYF. For the CDR3, the DNA is TGTGCCAGCAGTCTAGCGGGAGCGCCCTACGAGCAGTACTTC.

This chain links TRBV5-5 with TRBJ2-3, with TRBD2 matching 8 bases. V was clipped by 2 bases and J by 2 bases; unmatched bases: 7. CDR1 is SGHKS and CDR2 is YYEKEE in the germline V gene (reference sequence). The CDR3 runs to 16 residues. The CDR3 DNA reads TGTGCCAGCAGCTTTGGACTAGCCGGACTCACAGATACGCAGTATTTT. Protein: CASSFGLAGLTDTQYF.

This chain connects TRBV15 to TRBJ1-4; 10 nucleotides match TRBD1. The CDR3 spans 16 residues. The trim removed 3 bases at V and 7 bases at J, leaving 8 bases unmatched. Germline loops: CDR1 LNHNV, CDR2 YYDKDF (reference sequence). The CDR3 region has the DNA TGTGCCACCAGCAGCGCACGACAGGGGGCGAGTGAAAAACTGTTTTTT. This codes for CATSSARQGASEKLFF.

The chain employs TRBV27 and TRBJ2-1, with 10 bases identical to TRBD2. V was pared by 4 bases and J by 5 bases, with 8 bases of the junction left unmatched. CDR3 length: 16 amino acids. The germline gives CDR1 MNHEY, CDR2 SMNVEV (reference sequence). The CDR3 here is CASSSSGSGRNNEQFF. The CDR3 DNA reads as TGTGCCAGCAGTTCCTCAGGTAGCGGGAGGAACAATGAGCAGTTCTTC.

This clone was counted once. This chain connects TRBV19 to TRBJ2-5; D might be TRBD2 (5 bases). The CDR3 covers 14 residues. The germline CDR1 and CDR2 sequences are LNHDA and SQIVND (reference sequence). Trimming stripped 4 bases from V and 2 bases from J, with 11 bases between. CDR3 nucleotide sequence: TGTGCCAGTAGTACCGGACTGGAACAAGAGACCCAGTACTTC. Translation: CASSTGLEQETQYF. Supplemented by reference TRBV19 and TRBJ2-5, the full variable domain reads DGGITQSPKYLFRKEGQNVTLSCEQNLNHDAMYWYRQDPGQGLRLIYYSQIVNDFQKGDIAEGYSVSREKKESFPLTVTSAQKNPTAFYLCASSTGLEQETQYFGPGTRLLVL.

This clone appeared once. CDR3 bases: TGCAGCGTTGTTCGGGCAGGGGGGATCTATGGCTACACCTTC. Protein: CSVVRAGGIYGYTF. The rearrangement uses TRBV29-1 and TRBJ1-2; 7 bases match TRBD1. Looked up from germline, CDR1 is SQVTM and CDR2 is ANQGSEA. The junction had 9 bases not matched to a gene; V was cut back by 4 bases and J by 4 bases. The CDR3 extends over 14 amino acids.

V and J are TRBV5-1 and TRBJ2-3; 7 bases are a match to TRBD1. The CDR3 has 16 residues. The J segment lost 1 base and the V segment lost 0 bases, leaving 5 bases of the junction unmatched. Germline loops: CDR1 SGHRS, CDR2 YFSETQ. Here the CDR3 DNA reads TGCGCCAGCAGCTTGGGCAGGGGGACCGGCACAGATACGCAGTATTTT. This codes for CASSLGRGTGTDTQYF.

V usage is TRBV30 and J usage is TRBJ2-7; a weak D match, TRBD2 (6 bases). CDR1 is GTSNPN and CDR2 is SVGIG in the germline V gene (reference sequence). This CDR3 spans 13 amino acids. V was pared by 3 bases and J by 6 bases, with 15 bases between. The CDR3 nucleotides are TGTGCCTGGAGCGCGGGACCCCCCGGCGAGCAGTACTTC. Translation: CAWSAGPPGEQYF.

This clone was found once. The rearrangement joins TRBV7-9 to TRBJ2-7; D is possibly TRBD2 (5 bases). The CDR3 is 15 amino acids. V gave up 1 base and J gave up 6 bases, with 16 bases separating them. Germline V gives CDR1 SEHNR, CDR2 FQNEAQ (reference sequence). CDR3 in DNA: TGTGCCAGCAGCTTAGTTCCGGGGTTCCCCTCCGAGCAGTACTTC. This sequence encodes CASSLVPGFPSEQYF.

The chain uses TRBV27 and TRBJ2-3; D may be TRBD2 (6 bases). CDR1 and CDR2 from the germline V gene are MNHEY and SMNVEV (reference sequence). The CDR3 contains 15 residues. V gave up 4 bases and J gave up 4 bases, with 15 bases separating them. Here the CDR3 reads CASSSLAPAPDTQYF. CDR3 in DNA: TGTGCCAGCAGTTCCCTAGCGCCCGCCCCAGATACGCAGTATTTT.

This clone has more than one count but fewer than ten. The V gene is TRBV6-5, the J gene TRBJ2-7, with 9 bases fitting TRBD2. The V gene's germline CDR1 is MNHEY and CDR2 SVGAGI. The V gene end was trimmed by 0 bases and the J gene end by 8 bases; junction bases not matched to a gene: 5. This CDR3 has 14 residues. The CDR3 spells CASSYSMLAGKQYF. CDR3 sequence (DNA): TGTGCCAGCAGTTACTCGATGCTAGCGGGAAAGCAGTACTTC.